Shown below are 15 T cell receptor beta chains from a single sample sequenced in a study of tumor and adjacent non-tumor tissue in lung cancer. No cell sorting was done before RNA was extracted from the tissue. Three rounds of nested PCR, following a modified ARM-PCR protocol, produced the TCRbeta library. TCRdb independently ran MiXCR on the multiplex PCR reads; one entry per CDR3 protein. The sample yields approximately 150,000 distinct CDR3 sequences, roughly 70% seen once. Sequenced input: lung tumor tissue. These receptors were obtained from a man in his 60s with small cell lung cancer.

The CDR3 loop reads CASAPMQNQPQHF. The DNA of the CDR3 is TGTGCCAGCGCCCCGATGCAGAATCAGCCCCAGCATTTT. The chain couples TRBV11-2 to TRBJ1-5; D gene unclear. CDR3 size: 13 residues. Germline V gene data show CDR1 as SGHAT and CDR2 as FQNNGV. V gave up 8 bases and J gave up 4 bases, with 12 bases separating them.

Worth noting for this clonotype: A single base separates this from a much larger clone, so it may be a read error. The genes are TRBV6-1 and TRBJ2-3, with no clear D. From germline, CDR1 is MNHNS and CDR2 SASEGT. The CDR3 runs 13 residues. The CDR3 DNA is TGTGCCAGCAGTGAAGCCGGTACAGATACGCATTATTTT. The encoded protein is CASSEAGTDTHYF.

V and J are TRBV6-2 or TRBV6-3 and TRBJ2-3; 10 bases match TRBD2. The J segment lost 6 bases and the V segment lost 2 bases, leaving 11 bases of the junction unmatched. The CDR3 consists of 17 residues. Looked up from germline, CDR1 is MNHEY and CDR2 is SVGEGT. The DNA of the CDR3 is TGTGCCAGCAGTTACGGGTCTAGCGGGAGATTTGAGGATACGCAGTATTTT. Encoded protein: CASSYGSSGRFEDTQYF.

This clonotype was seen once. The CDR3 carries no conserved terminal phenylalanine or tryptophan, so it likely arises from a read error. CDR3 loop: CSARPGTEAFV. The CDR3 DNA reads as TGCAGTGCTAGGCCAGGTACTGAAGCTTTCGTT. The chain uses TRBV20-1 and TRBJ1-1; D is ambiguous. The V end lost 3 bases, the J end lost 5 bases, and 7 bases lay between the germline ends. Germline values: CDR1 DFQATT, CDR2 SNEGSKA (reference sequence). The CDR3 length is 11 residues.

For this clonotype: At one end the junction does not follow the germline gene, possibly because of a read error. The chain combines TRBV24-1 with TRBJ2-3, with 8 bases matching TRBD1. Germline V gene data show CDR1 as KGHDR and CDR2 as SFDVKD. This CDR3 has 15 residues. Here the CDR3 DNA reads TGTGTCACCAGTGATCCGGACAGGGAGACAGATACGCAGTATTTT. It is translated as CVTSDPDRETDTQYF.

The chain joins TRBV11-2 to TRBJ2-3; possible D gene TRBD2, 7 bases. The CDR3 is 15 amino acids. From germline, CDR1 is SGHAT and CDR2 FQNNGV. V was pared by 9 bases and J by 4 bases, with 20 bases between. CDR3 sequence (DNA): TGTGCCAGTAAGTATCGAGGGGGGGGTGCAGATACGCAGTATTTT. Its translation is CASKYRGGGADTQYF.

Only a few counts were recorded for this clonotype. The chain carries TRBV11-2 and TRBJ1-4; D is unresolved. Trimming removed 5 bases at V and 8 bases at J, with 6 bases between. Per germline, CDR1 SGHAT and CDR2 FQNNGV. The CDR3 is 11 amino acids. CDR3 nucleotides: TGTGCCAGCAGCCAAGACGAAAAACTGTTTTTT. This translates into CASSQDEKLFF.

The chain recombines TRBV20-1 with TRBJ2-1, with TRBD2 identical over 7 bases. The germline CDR1 and CDR2 sequences are DFQATT and SNEGSKA (reference sequence). The CDR3 runs to 15 residues. After removal of 5 bases from V and 5 bases from J, the junction contained 12 bases not matched to a gene. CDR3 bases: TGCAGTGCTGGAGCCACTAGCGAGCCTAACAATGAGCAGTTCTTC. It is translated as CSAGATSEPNNEQFF.

The rearrangement uses TRBV29-1 and TRBJ1-1, with 7 bases that match TRBD1. J gave up 4 bases and V 3 bases, and 8 bases lay outside the gene matches. This CDR3 spans 14 amino acids. Germline CDR1 and CDR2: SQVTM and ANQGSEA. CDR3 sequence (DNA): TGCAGCGTTGAGGAGGACAGGATGGGCACTGAAGCTTTCTTT. As protein: CSVEEDRMGTEAFF.

With regard to this clonotype: A junction boundary mismatches the germline segment, possibly from a read error. This chain uses TRBV6-2 or TRBV6-3 with TRBJ2-5; D uncertain. The CDR3 contains 15 residues. CDR1 is MNHEY and CDR2 is SVGEGT in the germline V gene. The CDR3 here is CASRPGVGSLGTQYF. CDR3 nucleotide sequence: TGTGCTAGCAGACCCGGCGTGGGGTCTTTGGGGACCCAGTACTTC.

The V and J genes are TRBV29-1 and TRBJ1-3, with D perhaps matching TRBD1 (6 bases). CDR1 and CDR2 (germline): SQVTM, ANQGSEA. V shed 1 base and J shed 10 bases, with 11 bases lying between them. CDR3 size: 12 residues. CDR3 DNA: TGCAGCGTTGAAGGGGACGGACAGACCATATATTTT. The encoded protein is CSVEGDGQTIYF.

About this clonotype: Relative to the germline gene, one junction end is altered; a read error may explain this. The CDR3 sequence is CVSSQEGAASGANVLTF. The CDR3 coding sequence is TGTGTCAGCAGCCAAGAGGGTGCGGCCTCTGGGGCCAACGTCCTGACCTTC. The V gene is TRBV4-2, the J gene TRBJ2-6, with D perhaps TRBD1 or TRBD2 (5 bases each). The CDR3 is made up of 17 amino acids. The germline gives CDR1 LGHNA, CDR2 YNFKEQ.

Turning to this clonotype: Possible read error: a much larger clone is one base away. The chain couples TRBV6-5 to TRBJ1-2, with 7 bases aligning to TRBD1. Germline CDR1 is MNHEY and CDR2 is SVGAGI. J was trimmed by 7 bases and V by 7 bases; bases with no gene match: 15. CDR3 size: 15 residues. CDR3 DNA sequence: TGTGCCAGCACCCCCCAGGGGGGGGCTAGCGGTGGCTACACCTTC. Its translation is CASTPQGGASGGYTF.

A note on this clonotype: One junction end does not reproduce the germline sequence, and a read error may be involved. V usage is TRBV29-1 and J usage is TRBJ2-1; 9 bases align to TRBD2. The germline V gene encodes CDR1 SQVTM and CDR2 ANQGSEA. The CDR3 has 14 amino acids. CDR3 protein: CSVAGGRVYNELFF. CDR3 coding DNA: TGCAGCGTTGCGGGCGGGAGGGTCTACAATGAGCTGTTCTTC.

In this sample, this clonotype turned up once. Being one base from a much bigger clone, this may be a read error. The chain has TRBV20-1 and TRBJ1-4; D gene uncertain. Trimming took off 1 base at V and 4 bases at J, with 7 bases between the two ends. The CDR3 covers 13 residues. The germline gives CDR1 DFQATT, CDR2 SNEGSKA (reference sequence). CDR3 sequence reads: CSARAESNEKLFF. For the CDR3, the DNA is TGCAGTGCTAGAGCGGAAAGTAATGAAAAACTGTTTTTT.